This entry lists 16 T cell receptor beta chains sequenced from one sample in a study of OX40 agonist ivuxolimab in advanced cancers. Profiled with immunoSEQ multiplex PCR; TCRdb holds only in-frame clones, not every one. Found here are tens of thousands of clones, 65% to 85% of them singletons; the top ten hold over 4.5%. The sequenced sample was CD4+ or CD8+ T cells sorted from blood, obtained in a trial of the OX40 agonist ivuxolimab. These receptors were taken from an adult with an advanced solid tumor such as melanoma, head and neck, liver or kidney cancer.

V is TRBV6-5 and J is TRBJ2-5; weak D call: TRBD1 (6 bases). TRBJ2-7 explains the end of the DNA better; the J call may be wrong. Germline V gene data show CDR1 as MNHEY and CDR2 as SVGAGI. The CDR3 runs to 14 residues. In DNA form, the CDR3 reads TGTGCCAGCAGTTTCCAGATACAGGGTTACGAGCAGTACTTC. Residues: CASSFQIQGYEQYF.

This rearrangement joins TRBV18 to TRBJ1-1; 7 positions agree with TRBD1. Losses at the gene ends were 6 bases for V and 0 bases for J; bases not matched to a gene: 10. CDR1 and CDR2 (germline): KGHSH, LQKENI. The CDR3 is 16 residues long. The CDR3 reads CASSSNRGGMNTEAFF. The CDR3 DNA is TGTGCCAGCTCCTCTAACAGGGGCGGGATGAACACTGAAGCTTTCTTT.

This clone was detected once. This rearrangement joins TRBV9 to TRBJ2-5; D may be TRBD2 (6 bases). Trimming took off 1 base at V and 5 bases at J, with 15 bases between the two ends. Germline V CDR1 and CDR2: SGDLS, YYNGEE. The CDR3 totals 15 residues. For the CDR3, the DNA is TGTGCCAGCAGCGTATCCGGGAGCGAGGGGGAGACCCAGTACTTC. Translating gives CASSVSGSEGETQYF.

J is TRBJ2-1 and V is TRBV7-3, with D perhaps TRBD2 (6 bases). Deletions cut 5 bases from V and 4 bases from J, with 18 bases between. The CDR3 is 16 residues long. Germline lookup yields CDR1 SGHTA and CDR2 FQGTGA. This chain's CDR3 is CASSRGGSGPYNEQFF. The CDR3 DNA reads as TGTGCCAGCAGCCGCGGCGGTAGCGGCCCTTACAATGAGCAGTTCTTC.

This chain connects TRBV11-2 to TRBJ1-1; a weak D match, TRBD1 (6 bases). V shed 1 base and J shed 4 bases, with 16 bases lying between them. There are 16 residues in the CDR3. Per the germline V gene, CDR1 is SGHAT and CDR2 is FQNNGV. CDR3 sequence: CASSLVSTGGSTEAFF. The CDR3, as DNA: TGTGCCAGCAGCTTAGTATCGACAGGCGGGAGCACTGAAGCTTTCTTT.

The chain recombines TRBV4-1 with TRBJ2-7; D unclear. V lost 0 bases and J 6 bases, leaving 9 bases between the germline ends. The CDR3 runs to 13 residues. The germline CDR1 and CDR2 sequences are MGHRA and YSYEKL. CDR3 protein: CASSQDDSSEQYF. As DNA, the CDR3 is TGCGCCAGCAGCCAAGACGATAGCTCCGAGCAGTACTTC.

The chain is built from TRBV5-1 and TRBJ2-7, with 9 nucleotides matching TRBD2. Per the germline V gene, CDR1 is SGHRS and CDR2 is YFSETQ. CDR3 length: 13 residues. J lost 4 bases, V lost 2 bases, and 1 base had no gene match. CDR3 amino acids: CASSFSGRYEQYF. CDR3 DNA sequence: TGCGCCAGCAGCTTTAGCGGGAGATACGAGCAGTACTTC.

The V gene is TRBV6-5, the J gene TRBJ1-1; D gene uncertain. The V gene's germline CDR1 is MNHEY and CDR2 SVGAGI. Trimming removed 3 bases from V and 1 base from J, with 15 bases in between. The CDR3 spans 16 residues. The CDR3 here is CASSYYPPPGNTEAFF. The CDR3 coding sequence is TGTGCCAGCAGTTATTACCCCCCACCGGGGAACACTGAAGCTTTCTTT.

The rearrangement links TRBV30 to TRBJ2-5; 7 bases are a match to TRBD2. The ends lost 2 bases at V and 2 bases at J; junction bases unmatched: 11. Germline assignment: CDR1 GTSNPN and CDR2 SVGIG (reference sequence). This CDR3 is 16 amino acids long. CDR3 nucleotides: TGTGCCTGGAGTCCTGGCGGGCTAGCGGCACAAGAGACCCAGTACTTC. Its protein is CAWSPGGLAAQETQYF.

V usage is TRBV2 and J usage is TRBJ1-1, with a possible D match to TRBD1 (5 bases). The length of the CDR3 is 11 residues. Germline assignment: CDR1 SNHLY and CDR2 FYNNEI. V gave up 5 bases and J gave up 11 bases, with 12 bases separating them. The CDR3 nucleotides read TGTGCCAGCAGTTGGGACCGGCGGGCTTTCTTT. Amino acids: CASSWDRRAFF. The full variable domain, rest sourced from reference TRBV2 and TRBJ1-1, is EPEVTQTPSHQVTQMGQEVILRCVPISNHLYFYWYRQILGQKVEFLVSFYNNEISEKSEIFDDQFSVERPDGSNFTLKIRSTKLEDSAMYFCASSWDRRAFFGQGTRLTVV.

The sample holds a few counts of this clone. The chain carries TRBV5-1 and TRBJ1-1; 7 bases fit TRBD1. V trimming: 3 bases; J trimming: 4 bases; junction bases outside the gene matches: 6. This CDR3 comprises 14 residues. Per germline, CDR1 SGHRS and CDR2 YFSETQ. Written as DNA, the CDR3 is TGCGCCAGCAGCTCTACAGGGGTAGGCACTGAAGCTTTCTTT. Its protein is CASSSTGVGTEAFF. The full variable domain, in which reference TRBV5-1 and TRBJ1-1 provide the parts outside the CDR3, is KAGVTQTPRYLIKTRGQQVTLSCSPISGHRSVSWYQQTPGQGLQFLFEYFSETQRNKGNFPGRFSGRQFSNSRSEMNVSTLELGDSALYLCASSSTGVGTEAFFGQGTRLTVV.

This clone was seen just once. CDR3 protein: CATSRGNRQGGGYTF. Written as DNA, the CDR3 is TGTGCCACCAGCAGAGGGAACAGACAGGGCGGTGGCTACACCTTC. This chain connects TRBV15 to TRBJ1-2; 7 bases agree with TRBD1. This CDR3 has 15 residues. The V gene end was trimmed by 1 base and the J gene end by 7 bases; junction bases not matched to a gene: 9. CDR1 and CDR2 from the germline V gene are LNHNV and YYDKDF (reference sequence). The whole variable domain, filled in from reference TRBV15 and TRBJ1-2, reads DAMVIQNPRYQVTQFGKPVTLSCSQTLNHNVMYWYQQKSSQAPKLLFHYYDKDFNNEADTPDNFQSRRPNTSFCFLDIRSPGLGDTAMYLCATSRGNRQGGGYTFGSGTRLTVV.

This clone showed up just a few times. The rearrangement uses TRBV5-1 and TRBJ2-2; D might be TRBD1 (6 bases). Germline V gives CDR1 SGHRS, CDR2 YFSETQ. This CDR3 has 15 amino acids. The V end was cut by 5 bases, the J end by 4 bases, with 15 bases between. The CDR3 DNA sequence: TGCGCCAGCAGGCAAGCGGACAGACTCACCGGGGAGCTGTTTTTT. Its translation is CASRQADRLTGELFF.

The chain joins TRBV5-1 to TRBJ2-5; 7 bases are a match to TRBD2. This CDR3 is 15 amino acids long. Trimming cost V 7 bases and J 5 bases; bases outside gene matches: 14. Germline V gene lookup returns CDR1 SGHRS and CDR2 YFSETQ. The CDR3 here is CASREGGRAEETQYF. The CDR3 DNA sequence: TGCGCCAGCCGCGAGGGAGGGCGGGCCGAGGAGACCCAGTACTTC.

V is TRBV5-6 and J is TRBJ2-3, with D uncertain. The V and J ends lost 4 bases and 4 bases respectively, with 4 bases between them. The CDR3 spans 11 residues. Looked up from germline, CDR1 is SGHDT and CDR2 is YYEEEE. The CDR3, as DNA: TGTGCCAGCAGCGAGGCAGATACGCAGTATTTT. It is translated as CASSEADTQYF.

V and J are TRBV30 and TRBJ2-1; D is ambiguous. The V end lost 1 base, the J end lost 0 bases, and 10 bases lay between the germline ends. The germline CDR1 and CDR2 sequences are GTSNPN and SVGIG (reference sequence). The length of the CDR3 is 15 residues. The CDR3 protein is CAWSGGQFSYNEQFF. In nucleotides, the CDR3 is TGTGCCTGGAGTGGAGGTCAGTTCTCCTACAATGAGCAGTTCTTC.